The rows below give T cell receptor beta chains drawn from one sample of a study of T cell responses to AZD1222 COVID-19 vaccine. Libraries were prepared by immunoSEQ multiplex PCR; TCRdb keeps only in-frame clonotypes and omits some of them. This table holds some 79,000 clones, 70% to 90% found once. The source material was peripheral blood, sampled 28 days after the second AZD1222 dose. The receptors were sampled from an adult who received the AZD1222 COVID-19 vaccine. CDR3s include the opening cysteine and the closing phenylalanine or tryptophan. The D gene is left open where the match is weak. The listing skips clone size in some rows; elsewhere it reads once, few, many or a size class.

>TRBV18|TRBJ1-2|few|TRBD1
CASSPGTGRGDGYTF
TGTGCCAGCTCACCTGGGACAGGGAGAGGTGATGGCTACACCTTC
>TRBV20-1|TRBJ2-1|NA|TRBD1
CSASGTGGEYNEQFF
TGCAGTGCTAGTGGGACAGGGGGCGAATACAATGAGCAGTTCTTC
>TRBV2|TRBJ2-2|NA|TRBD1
CASRETRGSTGELFF
TGTGCCAGCAGAGAAACCAGGGGGAGCACCGGGGAGCTGTTTTTT
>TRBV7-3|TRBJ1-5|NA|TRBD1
CASSLWDRANQPQHF
TGTGCCAGCAGCTTATGGGACAGGGCGAATCAGCCCCAGCATTTT
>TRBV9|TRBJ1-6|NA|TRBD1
CASSEAGDRVGSPLHF
TGTGCCAGCAGCGAGGCCGGGGACAGGGTAGGTTCACCCCTCCACTTT
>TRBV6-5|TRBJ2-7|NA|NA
CASSYGGGAYEQYF
TGTGCCAGCAGTTACGGGGGCGGTGCCTACGAGCAGTACTTC
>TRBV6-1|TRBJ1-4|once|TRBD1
CASSEERDSQKLFF
TGTGCCAGCAGTGAAGAAAGGGACAGCCAAAAACTGTTTTTT
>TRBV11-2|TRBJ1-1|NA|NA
CASSSDRNTEAFF
TGTGCCAGCAGCTCGGACAGGAACACTGAAGCTTTCTTT
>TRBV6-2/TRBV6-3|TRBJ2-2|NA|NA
CASSYSRQNTGELFF
TGTGCCAGCAGTTACTCACGTCAGAACACCGGGGAGCTGTTTTTT
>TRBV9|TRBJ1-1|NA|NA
CASSVEVNTEAFF
TGTGCCAGCAGCGTAGAAGTCAACACTGAAGCTTTCTTT
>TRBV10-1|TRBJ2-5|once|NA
CASSESRARETQYF
TGCGCCAGCAGTGAGTCGCGGGCGAGGGAGACCCAGTACTTC
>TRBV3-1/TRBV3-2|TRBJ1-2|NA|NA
CASSQGDYGYTF
TGTGCCAGCAGCCAGGGGGACTATGGCTACACCTTC
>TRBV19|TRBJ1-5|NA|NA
CASSLIFQSNQPQHF
TGTGCCAGTAGTTTAATCTTCCAGTCTAATCAGCCCCAGCATTTT
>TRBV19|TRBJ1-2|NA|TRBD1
CASSQGTGNGYTF
TGTGCCAGTAGTCAAGGGACAGGGAATGGCTACACCTTC
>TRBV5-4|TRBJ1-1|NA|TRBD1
CASSLNPDRGLIEAFF
TGTGCCAGCAGTCTAAACCCTGACAGGGGGCTTATTGAAGCTTTCTTT
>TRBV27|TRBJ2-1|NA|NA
CASSLNPLYNEQFF
TGTGCCAGCAGTTTAAACCCGTTATACAATGAGCAGTTCTTC
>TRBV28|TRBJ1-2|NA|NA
CASSSTVNYGYTF
TGTGCCAGCAGTTCAACGGTTAACTATGGCTACACCTTC
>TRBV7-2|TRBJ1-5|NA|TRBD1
CASSYSGTVNQPQHF
TGTGCCAGCAGTTACTCCGGGACAGTAAATCAGCCCCAGCATTTT
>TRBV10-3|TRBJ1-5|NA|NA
CAISEYYAGSNQPQHF
TGTGCCATCAGTGAGTATTATGCAGGGAGCAATCAGCCCCAGCATTTT
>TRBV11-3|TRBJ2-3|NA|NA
CASSSSQSTDTQYF
TGTGCCAGCAGCTCCTCTCAAAGCACAGATACGCAGTATTTT
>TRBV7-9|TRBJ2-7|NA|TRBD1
CASSLGAGGTYEQYF
TGTGCCAGCAGCTTAGGGGCAGGGGGTACCTACGAGCAGTACTTC
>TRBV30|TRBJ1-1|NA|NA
CAWSRQNTEAFF
TGTGCCTGGAGCCGACAGAACACTGAAGCTTTCTTT
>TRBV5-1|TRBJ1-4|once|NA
CASSLGQADEKLFF
TGCGCCAGCAGCTTGGGACAGGCCGATGAAAAACTGTTTTTT
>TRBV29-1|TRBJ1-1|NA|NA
CSVEGRAGATTEAFF
TGCAGCGTTGAAGGACGAGCGGGGGCGACCACTGAAGCTTTCTTT
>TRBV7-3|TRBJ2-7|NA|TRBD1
CASSKQGGGVDEQYF
TGTGCCAGCAGCAAACAGGGGGGAGGTGTCGACGAGCAGTACTTC
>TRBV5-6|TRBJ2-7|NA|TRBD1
CARRGHPYEQYF
TGTGCCAGAAGGGGGCACCCCTACGAGCAGTACTTC
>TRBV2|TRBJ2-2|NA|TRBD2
CASSARGLAGYTGELFF
TGTGCCAGCAGCGCGAGGGGCCTAGCGGGTTACACCGGGGAGCTGTTTTTT
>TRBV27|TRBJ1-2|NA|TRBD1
CASSPGQGRGYTF
TGTGCCAGCAGCCCGGGACAGGGAAGGGGCTACACCTTC
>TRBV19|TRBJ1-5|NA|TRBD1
CASSDREAQPQHF
TGTGCCAGTAGCGACAGGGAGGCTCAGCCCCAGCATTTT
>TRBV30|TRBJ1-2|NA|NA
CAWSLQGNYGYTF
TGTGCCTGGAGTCTCCAGGGTAACTATGGCTACACCTTC
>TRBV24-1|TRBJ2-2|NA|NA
CATSGPINTGELFF
TGTGCCACCAGCGGGCCGATAAACACCGGGGAGCTGTTTTTT
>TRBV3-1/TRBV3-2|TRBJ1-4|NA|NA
CASSWDSRANEKLFF
TGTGCCAGCAGCTGGGACTCGAGGGCTAATGAAAAACTGTTTTTT
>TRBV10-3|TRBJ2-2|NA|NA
CAISEQRTNTGELFF
TGTGCCATCAGTGAGCAACGGACGAACACCGGGGAGCTGTTTTTT
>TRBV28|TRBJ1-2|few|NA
CASTLPGRTNYGYTF
TGTGCCAGCACCCTCCCCGGGAGAACTAACTATGGCTACACCTTC
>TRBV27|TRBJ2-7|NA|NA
CASSLIRPTYEQYF
TGTGCCAGCAGTTTGATCAGGCCTACCTACGAGCAGTACTTC
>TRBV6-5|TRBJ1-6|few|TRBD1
CASKPGQPDRSPLHF
TGTGCCAGCAAACCGGGACAGCCAGACAGGTCACCCCTCCACTTT
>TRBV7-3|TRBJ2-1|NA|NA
CASSLGYNEQFF
TGTGCCAGCAGCTTAGGGTACAATGAGCAGTTCTTC
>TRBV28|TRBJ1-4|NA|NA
CASSSPHSGGNEKLFF
TGTGCCAGCAGTTCCCCCCACTCCGGGGGTAATGAAAAACTGTTTTTT
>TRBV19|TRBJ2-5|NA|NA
CASSRDVQETQYF
TGTGCCAGTAGTCGGGACGTACAAGAGACCCAGTACTTC
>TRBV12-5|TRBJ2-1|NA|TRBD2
CASGLVRDGRASSDNEQFF
TGTGCTAGTGGTTTGGTACGGGACGGGAGGGCGTCTTCCGACAATGAGCAGTTCTTC
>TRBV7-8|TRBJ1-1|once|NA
CASSQGLMNTEAFF
TGTGCCAGCAGCCAAGGACTGATGAACACTGAAGCTTTCTTT
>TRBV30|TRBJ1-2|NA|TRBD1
CAWSKRGRGIDGYTF
TGTGCCTGGTCAAAACGGGGCAGGGGGATCGATGGCTACACCTTC
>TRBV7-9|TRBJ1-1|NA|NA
CASSLGAFRDTEAFF
TGTGCCAGCAGCTTAGGGGCCTTTCGGGACACTGAAGCTTTCTTT
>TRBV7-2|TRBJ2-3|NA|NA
CASSALSDTQYF
TGTGCCAGCAGCGCCCTGTCAGATACGCAGTATTTT
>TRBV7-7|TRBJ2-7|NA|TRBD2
CASSPTSGEGEQYF
TGTGCCAGCAGCCCGACTAGCGGGGAGGGCGAGCAGTACTTC
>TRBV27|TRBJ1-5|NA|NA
CASSLGTNQPQHF
TGTGCCAGCAGTTTAGGGACCAATCAGCCTCAGCATTTT
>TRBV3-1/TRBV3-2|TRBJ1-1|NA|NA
CASSQELQGTEAFF
TGTGCCAGCAGCCAAGAACTTCAGGGCACTGAAGCTTTCTTT
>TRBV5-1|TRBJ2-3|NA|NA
CASSYERNTDTQYF
TGCGCCAGCAGCTACGAACGGAACACAGATACGCAGTATTTT
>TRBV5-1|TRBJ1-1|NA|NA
CASGDLLNTEAFF
TGCGCCAGCGGAGACCTCCTGAACACTGAAGCTTTCTTT